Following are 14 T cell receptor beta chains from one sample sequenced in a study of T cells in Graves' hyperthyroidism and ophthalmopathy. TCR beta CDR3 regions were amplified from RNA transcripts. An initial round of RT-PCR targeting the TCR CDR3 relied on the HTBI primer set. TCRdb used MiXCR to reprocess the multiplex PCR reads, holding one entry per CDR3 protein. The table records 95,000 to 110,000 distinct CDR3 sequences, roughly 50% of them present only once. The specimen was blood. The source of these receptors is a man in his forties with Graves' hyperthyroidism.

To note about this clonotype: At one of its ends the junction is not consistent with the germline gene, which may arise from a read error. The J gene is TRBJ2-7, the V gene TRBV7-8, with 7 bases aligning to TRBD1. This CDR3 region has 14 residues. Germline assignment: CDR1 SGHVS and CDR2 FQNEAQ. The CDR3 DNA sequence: TGTACCAGCAGCTTGGGACAGTCCCACAGCGAGCAGTACTTC. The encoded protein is CTSSLGQSHSEQYF.

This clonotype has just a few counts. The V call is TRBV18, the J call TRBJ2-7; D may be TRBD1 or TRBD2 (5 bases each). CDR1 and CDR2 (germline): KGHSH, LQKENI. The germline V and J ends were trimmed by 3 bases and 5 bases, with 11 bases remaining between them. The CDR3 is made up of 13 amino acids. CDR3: CASSPEQGDEQYF. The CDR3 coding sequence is TGTGCCAGCTCACCTGAGCAGGGAGACGAGCAGTACTTC.

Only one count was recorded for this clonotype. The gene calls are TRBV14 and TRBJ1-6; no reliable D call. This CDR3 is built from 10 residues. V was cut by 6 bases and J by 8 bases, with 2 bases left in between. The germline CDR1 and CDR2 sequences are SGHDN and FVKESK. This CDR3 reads CASRHSPLHF. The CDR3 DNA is TGTGCCAGCAGACATTCACCCCTCCACTTT.

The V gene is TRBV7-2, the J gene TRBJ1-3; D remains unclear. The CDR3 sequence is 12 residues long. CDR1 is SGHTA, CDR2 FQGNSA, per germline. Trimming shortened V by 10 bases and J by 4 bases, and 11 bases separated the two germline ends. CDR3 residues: CATPWRGNTIYF. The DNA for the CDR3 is TGTGCCACGCCCTGGCGGGGAAACACCATATATTTT.

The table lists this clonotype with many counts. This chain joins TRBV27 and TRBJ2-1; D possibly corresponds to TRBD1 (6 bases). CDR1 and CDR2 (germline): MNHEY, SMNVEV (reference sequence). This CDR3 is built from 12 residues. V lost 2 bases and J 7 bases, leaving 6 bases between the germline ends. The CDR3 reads CASSLDRNEQFF. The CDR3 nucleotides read TGTGCCAGCAGTTTAGACAGGAATGAGCAGTTCTTC.

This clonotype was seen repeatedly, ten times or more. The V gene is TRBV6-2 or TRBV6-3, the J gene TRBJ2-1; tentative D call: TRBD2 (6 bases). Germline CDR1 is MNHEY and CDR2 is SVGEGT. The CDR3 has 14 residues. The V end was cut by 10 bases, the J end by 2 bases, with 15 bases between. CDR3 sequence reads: CAIATSSTYNEQFF. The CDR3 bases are TGTGCCATAGCGACTAGTAGTACCTACAATGAGCAGTTCTTC.

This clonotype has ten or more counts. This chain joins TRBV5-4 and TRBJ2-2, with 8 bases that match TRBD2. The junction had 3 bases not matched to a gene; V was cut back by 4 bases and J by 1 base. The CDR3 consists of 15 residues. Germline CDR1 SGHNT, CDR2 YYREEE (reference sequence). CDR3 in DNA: TGTGCCAGCAGCCCCGGGACTAGGAACACCGGGGAGCTGTTTTTT. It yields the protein CASSPGTRNTGELFF.

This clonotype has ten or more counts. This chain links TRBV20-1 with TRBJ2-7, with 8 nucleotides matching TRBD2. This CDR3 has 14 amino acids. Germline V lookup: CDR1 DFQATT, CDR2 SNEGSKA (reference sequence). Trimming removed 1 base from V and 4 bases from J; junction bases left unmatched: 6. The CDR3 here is CSARVKRGWYEQYF. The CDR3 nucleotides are TGCAGTGCTAGAGTTAAGCGGGGGTGGTACGAGCAGTACTTC.

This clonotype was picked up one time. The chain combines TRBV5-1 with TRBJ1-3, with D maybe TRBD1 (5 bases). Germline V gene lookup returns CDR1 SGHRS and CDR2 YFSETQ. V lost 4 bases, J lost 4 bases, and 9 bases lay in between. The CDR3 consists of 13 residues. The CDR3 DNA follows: TGCGCCAGCAGCACCGGGACCGGAAACACCATATATTTT. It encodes CASSTGTGNTIYF.

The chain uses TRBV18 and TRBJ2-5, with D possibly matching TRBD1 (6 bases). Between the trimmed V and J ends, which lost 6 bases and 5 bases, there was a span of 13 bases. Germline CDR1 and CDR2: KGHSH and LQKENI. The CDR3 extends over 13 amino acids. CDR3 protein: CASSLGQSETQYF. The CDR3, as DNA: TGTGCCAGCTCCCTAGGACAGAGCGAGACCCAGTACTTC.

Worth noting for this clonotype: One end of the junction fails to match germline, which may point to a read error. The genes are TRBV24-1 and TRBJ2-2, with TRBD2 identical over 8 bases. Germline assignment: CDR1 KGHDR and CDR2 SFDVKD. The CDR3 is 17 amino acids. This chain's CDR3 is CASSSGGAGAVGGELFF. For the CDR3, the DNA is TGTGCCAGCAGTTCCGGGGGGGCGGGAGCGGTTGGCGGGGAGCTGTTTTTT.

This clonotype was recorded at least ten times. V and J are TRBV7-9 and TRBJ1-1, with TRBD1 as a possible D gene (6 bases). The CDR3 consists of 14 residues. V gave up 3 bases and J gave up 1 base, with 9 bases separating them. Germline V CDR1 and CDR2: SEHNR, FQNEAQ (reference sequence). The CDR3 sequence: CASSLGTTNTEAFF. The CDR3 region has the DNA TGTGCCAGCAGCTTGGGGACAACGAACACTGAAGCTTTCTTT.

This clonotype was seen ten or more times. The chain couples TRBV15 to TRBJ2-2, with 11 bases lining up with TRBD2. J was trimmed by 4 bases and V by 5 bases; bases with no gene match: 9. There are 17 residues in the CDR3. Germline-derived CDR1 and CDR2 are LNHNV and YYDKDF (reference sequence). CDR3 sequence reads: CATSVVAGGPGTGELFF. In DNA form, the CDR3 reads TGTGCCACCAGCGTAGTAGCGGGGGGGCCGGGCACCGGGGAGCTGTTTTTT.

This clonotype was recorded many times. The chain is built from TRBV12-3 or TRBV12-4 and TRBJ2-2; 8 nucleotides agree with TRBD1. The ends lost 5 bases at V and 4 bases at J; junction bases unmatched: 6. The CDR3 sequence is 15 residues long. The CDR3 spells CASSADRASTGELFF. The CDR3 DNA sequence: TGTGCCAGCAGTGCGGACAGGGCGAGCACCGGGGAGCTGTTTTTT.